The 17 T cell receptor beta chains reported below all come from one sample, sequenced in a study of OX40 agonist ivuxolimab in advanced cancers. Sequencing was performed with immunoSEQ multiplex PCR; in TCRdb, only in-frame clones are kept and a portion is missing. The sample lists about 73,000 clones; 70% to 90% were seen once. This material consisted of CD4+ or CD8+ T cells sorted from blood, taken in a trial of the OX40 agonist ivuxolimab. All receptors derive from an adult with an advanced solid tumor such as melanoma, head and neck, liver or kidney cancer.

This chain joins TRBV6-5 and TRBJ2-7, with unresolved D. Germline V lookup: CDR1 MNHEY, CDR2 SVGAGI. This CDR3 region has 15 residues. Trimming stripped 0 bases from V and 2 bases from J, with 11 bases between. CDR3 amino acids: CASSYSIAGTYEQYF. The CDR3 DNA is TGTGCCAGCAGTTACTCGATCGCAGGAACCTACGAGCAGTACTTC.

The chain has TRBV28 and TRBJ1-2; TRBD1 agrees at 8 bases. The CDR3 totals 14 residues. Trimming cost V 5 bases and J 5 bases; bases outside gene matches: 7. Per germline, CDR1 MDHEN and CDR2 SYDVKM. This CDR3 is CASSPGGMAYGYTF. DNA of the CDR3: TGTGCCAGCAGTCCAGGGGGCATGGCGTATGGCTACACCTTC.

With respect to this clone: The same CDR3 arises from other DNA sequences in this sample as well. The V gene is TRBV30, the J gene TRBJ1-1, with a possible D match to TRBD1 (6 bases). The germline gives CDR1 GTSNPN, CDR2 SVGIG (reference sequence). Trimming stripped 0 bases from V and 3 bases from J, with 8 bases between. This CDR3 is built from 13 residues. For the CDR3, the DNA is TGTGCCTGGAGTGTAAGGGGGGACACTGAAGCTTTCTTT. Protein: CAWSVRGDTEAFF.

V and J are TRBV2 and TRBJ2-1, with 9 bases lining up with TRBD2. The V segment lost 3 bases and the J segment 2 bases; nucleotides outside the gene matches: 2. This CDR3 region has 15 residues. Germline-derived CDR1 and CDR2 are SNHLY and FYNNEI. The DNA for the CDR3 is TGTGCCAGCAGTGAGACTAGCGGTCCCTACAATGAGCAGTTCTTC. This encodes CASSETSGPYNEQFF.

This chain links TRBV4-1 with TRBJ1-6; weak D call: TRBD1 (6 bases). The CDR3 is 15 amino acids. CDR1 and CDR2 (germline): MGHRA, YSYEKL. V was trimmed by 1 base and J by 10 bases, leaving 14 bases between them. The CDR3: CASSQAGGLRSPLHF. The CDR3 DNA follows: TGCGCCAGCAGCCAAGCCGGGGGGCTGCGGTCACCCCTCCACTTT.

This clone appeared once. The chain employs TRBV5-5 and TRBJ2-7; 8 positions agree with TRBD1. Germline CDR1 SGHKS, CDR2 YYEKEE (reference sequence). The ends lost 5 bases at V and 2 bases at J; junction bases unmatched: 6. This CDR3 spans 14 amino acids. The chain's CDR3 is CASRMGQVPYEQYF. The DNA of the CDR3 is TGTGCCAGCAGGATGGGACAGGTGCCCTACGAGCAGTACTTC. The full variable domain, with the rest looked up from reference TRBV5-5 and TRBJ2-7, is DAGVTQSPTHLIKTRGQQVTLRCSPISGHKSVSWYQQVLGQGPQFIFQYYEKEERGRGNFPDRFSARQFPNYSSELNVNALLLGDSALYLCASRMGQVPYEQYFGPGTRLTVT.

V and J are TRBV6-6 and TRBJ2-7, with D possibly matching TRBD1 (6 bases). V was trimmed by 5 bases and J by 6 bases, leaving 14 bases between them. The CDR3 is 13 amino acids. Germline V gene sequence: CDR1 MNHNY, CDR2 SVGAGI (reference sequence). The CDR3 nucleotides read TGTGCCAGCAGTACTCCGGGACACGGCGAGCAGTACTTC. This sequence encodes CASSTPGHGEQYF.

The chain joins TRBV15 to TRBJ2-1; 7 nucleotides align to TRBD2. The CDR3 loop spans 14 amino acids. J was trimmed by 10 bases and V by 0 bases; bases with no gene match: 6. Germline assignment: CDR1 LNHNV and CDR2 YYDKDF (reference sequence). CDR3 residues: CATSREAGEGEQFF. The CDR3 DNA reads TGTGCCACCAGCAGAGAGGCGGGAGAGGGAGAGCAGTTCTTC.

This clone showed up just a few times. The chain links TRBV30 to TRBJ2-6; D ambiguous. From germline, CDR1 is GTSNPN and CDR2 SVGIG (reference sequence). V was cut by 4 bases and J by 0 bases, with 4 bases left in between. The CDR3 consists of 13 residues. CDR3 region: CAWKLSGANVLTF. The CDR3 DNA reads TGTGCCTGGAAACTCTCTGGGGCCAACGTCCTGACTTTC.

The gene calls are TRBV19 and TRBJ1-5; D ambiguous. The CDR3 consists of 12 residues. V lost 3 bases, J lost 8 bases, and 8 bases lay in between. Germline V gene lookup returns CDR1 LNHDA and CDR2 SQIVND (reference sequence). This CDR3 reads CASSIRTKPQHF. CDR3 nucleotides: TGTGCCAGTAGTATTAGAACTAAGCCCCAGCATTTT. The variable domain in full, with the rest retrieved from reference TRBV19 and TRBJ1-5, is DGGITQSPKYLFRKEGQNVTLSCEQNLNHDAMYWYRQDPGQGLRLIYYSQIVNDFQKGDIAEGYSVSREKKESFPLTVTSAQKNPTAFYLCASSIRTKPQHFGDGTRLSIL.

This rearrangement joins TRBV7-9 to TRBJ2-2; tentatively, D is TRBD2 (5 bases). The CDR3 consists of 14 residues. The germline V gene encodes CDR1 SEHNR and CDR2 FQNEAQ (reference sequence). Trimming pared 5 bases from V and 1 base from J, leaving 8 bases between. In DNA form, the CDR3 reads TGTGCCAGCAGCCGAAGCGGGAACACCGGGGAGCTGTTTTTT. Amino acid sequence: CASSRSGNTGELFF. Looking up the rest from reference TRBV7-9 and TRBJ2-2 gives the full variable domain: DTGVSQNPRHKITKRGQNVTFRCDPISEHNRLYWYRQTLGQGPEFLTYFQNEAQLEKSRLLSDRFSAERPKGSFSTLEIQRTEQGDSAMYLCASSRSGNTGELFFGEGSRLTVL.

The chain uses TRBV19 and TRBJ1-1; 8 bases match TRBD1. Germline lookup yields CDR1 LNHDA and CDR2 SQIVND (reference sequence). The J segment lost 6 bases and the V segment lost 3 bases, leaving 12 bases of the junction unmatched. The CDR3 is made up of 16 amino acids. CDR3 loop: CASSISGGTIYAEAFF. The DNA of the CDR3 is TGTGCCAGTAGTATTTCAGGGGGCACGATCTATGCTGAAGCTTTCTTT.

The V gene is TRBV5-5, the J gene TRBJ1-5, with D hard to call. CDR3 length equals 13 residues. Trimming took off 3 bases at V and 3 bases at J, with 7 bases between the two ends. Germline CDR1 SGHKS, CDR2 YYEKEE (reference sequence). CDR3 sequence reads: CASSWNDNQPQHF. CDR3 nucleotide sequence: TGTGCCAGCAGCTGGAACGACAATCAGCCCCAGCATTTT. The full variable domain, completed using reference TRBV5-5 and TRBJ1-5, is DAGVTQSPTHLIKTRGQQVTLRCSPISGHKSVSWYQQVLGQGPQFIFQYYEKEERGRGNFPDRFSARQFPNYSSELNVNALLLGDSALYLCASSWNDNQPQHFGDGTRLSIL.

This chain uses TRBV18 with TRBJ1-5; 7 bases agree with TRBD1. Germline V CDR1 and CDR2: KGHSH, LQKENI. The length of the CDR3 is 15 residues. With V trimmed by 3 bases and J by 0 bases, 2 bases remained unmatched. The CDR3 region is CASSPGQFSNQPQHF. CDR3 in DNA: TGTGCCAGCTCACCGGGACAGTTTAGCAATCAGCCCCAGCATTTT.

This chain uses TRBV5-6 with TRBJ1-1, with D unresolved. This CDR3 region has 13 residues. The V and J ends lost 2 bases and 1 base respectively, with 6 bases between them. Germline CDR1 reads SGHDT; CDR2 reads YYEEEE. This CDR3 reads CASSFSGNTEAFF. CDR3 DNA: TGTGCCAGCAGCTTTAGTGGGAACACTGAAGCTTTCTTT.

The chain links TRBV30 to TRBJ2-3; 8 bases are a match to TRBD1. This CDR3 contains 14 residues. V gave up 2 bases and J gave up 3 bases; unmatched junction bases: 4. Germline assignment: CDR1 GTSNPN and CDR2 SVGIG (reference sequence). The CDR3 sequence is CAWSLGQGTDTQYF. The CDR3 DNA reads TGTGCCTGGAGTCTCGGACAGGGAACAGATACGCAGTATTTT.

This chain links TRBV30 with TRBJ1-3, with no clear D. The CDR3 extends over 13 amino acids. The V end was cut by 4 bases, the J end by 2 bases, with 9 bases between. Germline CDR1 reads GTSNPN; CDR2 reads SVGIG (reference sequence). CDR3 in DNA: TGTGCCTGGAAGGCAGGCCCTGGAAACACCATATATTTT. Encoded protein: CAWKAGPGNTIYF.